This entry concerns a single T cell receptor beta chain. The source of the sample is a study of blood T cell repertoires in COVID-19. Study at large: The cDNA or gDNA used as material had been derived from T cells, B-cell-depleted T cells, or PBMCs.

Repertoires were generated with immunoSEQ multiplex PCR, while TCRdb's copy carries only in-frame clones and drops some. Of approximately 300,000 clones in the sample, approximately 90% are singletons; the top ten hold about 6.8%. This sequence was found in a young woman with COVID-19, enrolled during active disease. The material sequenced was peripheral blood.

The CDR3 bases are TGTGCCAGCAGCGCGTCGGGACAGGAGAATTCACCCCTCCACTTT. It is translated as CASSASGQENSPLHF. The genes are TRBV9 and TRBJ1-6; 8 positions match TRBD1. J gave up 7 bases and V 3 bases, and 6 bases lay outside the gene matches. The length of the CDR3 is 15 residues. The germline gives CDR1 SGDLS, CDR2 YYNGEE.